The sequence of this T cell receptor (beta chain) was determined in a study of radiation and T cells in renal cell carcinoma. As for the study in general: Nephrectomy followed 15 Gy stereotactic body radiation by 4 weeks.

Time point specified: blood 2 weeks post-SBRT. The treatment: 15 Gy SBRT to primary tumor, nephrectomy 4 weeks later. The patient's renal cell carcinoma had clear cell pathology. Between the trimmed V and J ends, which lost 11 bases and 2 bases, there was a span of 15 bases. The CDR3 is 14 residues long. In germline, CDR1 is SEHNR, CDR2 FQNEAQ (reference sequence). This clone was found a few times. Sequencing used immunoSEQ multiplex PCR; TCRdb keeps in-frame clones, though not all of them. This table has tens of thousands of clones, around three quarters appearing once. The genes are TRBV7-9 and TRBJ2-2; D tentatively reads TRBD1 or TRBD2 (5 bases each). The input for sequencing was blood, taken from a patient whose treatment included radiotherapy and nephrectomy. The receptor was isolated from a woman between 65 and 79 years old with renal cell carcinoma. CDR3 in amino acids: CAASGPLNTGELFF. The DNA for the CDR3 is TGTGCCGCCTCGGGGCCTCTTAACACCGGGGAGCTGTTTTTT.